This T cell receptor (beta chain) stems from a study of CD8 T cells in acute hepatitis C reinfection. Time point defined: naive CD8 control sorted from an acute-time-point sample. Regarding the study as a whole: Only TCRbeta was bulk sequenced, so alphabeta pairing is unknown.

The CDR3 is 16 amino acids. Germline V gene sequence: CDR1 WSHSY, CDR2 SAAADI. J was trimmed by 6 bases and V by 2 bases; bases with no gene match: 9. This clone was found once. Antigen unknown. The data were produced by immunoSEQ multiplex PCR, yet TCRdb's version contains in-frame clones alone and is incomplete. The table lists approximately 40,000 clones, 70% to 90% of them singletons. This clonotype originated in a woman younger than 30 who spontaneously cleared hepatitis C infection. V and J are TRBV10-2 and TRBJ2-7; the match to TRBD2 covers 11 bases. The sample consisted of naive CD8+ T cells from PBMCs. CDR3 residues: CASSEPERLAGCEQYF. The CDR3, as DNA: TGCGCCAGCAGTGAGCCGGAAAGACTAGCGGGATGCGAGCAGTACTTC.